This passage covers 16 T cell receptor delta chains from one sample sequenced in a study of Vδ1+ human thymocytes. Study-level results: In the thymus, TRG and TRD repertoires looked highly polyclonal with Gaussian CDR3 lengths.

The antigens of these receptors remain unknown. RNA was extracted from the cells and then reverse transcribed. The CDR3 regions were amplified by multiplex PCR from V-gene primers to a constant-region primer. TCRdb reprocessed the multiplex PCR reads using CATT. This table has about 25,000 delta-chain clones, about 29% appearing once. The sample was Vdelta1+ gamma-delta thymocytes from the thymus. The subset was: FACS-sorted CD3+ TCRalphabeta- TCRVdelta1+ TCRVdelta2- thymocytes. These receptors all come from a boy under two years old who had congenital heart surgery.

This clone was recorded a few times. This specimen includes other DNA sequences encoding the same CDR3. The gene calls are TRDV1 and TRDJ1; possible D gene TRDD2, 6 bases. The V and J ends lost 0 bases and 2 bases respectively, with 22 bases between them. From germline, CDR1 is TSWWSYY and CDR2 QGS. This CDR3 contains 19 residues. The chain's CDR3 is CALGELNGSYGIRTDKLIF. The DNA for the CDR3 is TGTGCTCTTGGGGAACTTAACGGGTCCTACGGGATTCGGACCGATAAACTCATCTTT.

This clone came up many times. The rearrangement links TRDV1 to TRDJ1; 10 bases agree with TRDD3. The CDR3 covers 21 residues. Trimming cost V 1 base and J 0 bases; bases outside gene matches: 17. Germline lookup yields CDR1 TSWWSYY and CDR2 QGS. The CDR3 reads CALGERAATGGLGAYTDKLIF. In DNA, the CDR3 is TGTGCTCTTGGGGAACGAGCTGCTACTGGGGGATTAGGGGCGTACACCGATAAACTCATCTTT.

This chain uses TRDV1 with TRDJ1, with 13 bases fitting TRDD3. Per germline, CDR1 TSWWSYY and CDR2 QGS. After removal of 1 base from V and 0 bases from J, the junction contained 17 bases not matched to a gene. The CDR3 covers 22 residues. The CDR3 DNA follows: TGTGCTCTTGGGGAACGGGGCCATGACCTTTACTGGGGGATACGACACACCGATAAACTCATCTTT. It codes for CALGERGHDLYWGIRHTDKLIF.

A note on this clone: Its ends do not fully match the called genes, so a read error is possible. This chain joins TRDV1 and TRDJ1, with a possible D match to TRDD3 (6 bases). CDR3 length: 18 amino acids. Germline CDR1 and CDR2: TSWWSYY and QGS. The CDR3 sequence is CALGEFPLGGVLSDKRIF. DNA of the CDR3: TGTGCTCTTGGGGAATTCCCTCTTGGGGGGGTACTATCCGATAAACGCATCTTT.

The sample holds a few counts of this clone. Other DNA variants within this sample encode the same CDR3. V and J are TRDV1 and TRDJ1, with D possibly being TRDD3 (6 bases). This CDR3 is built from 25 residues. V dropped 2 bases and J dropped 1 base, with 41 bases sitting between them. CDR1 is TSWWSYY and CDR2 is QGS in the germline V gene. As DNA, the CDR3 is TGTGCTCTTGGGGAAGCTGGGGTAGTAAACGGAAGTCACCCACAGTTCTGTTCCGGCACCGATAAACTCATCTTT. Protein product: CALGEAGVVNGSHPQFCSGTDKLIF.

This clone was picked up a small number of times. V and J are TRDV1 and TRDJ1, with TRDD2 matching 9 bases. Germline V lookup: CDR1 TSWWSYY, CDR2 QGS. V gave up 3 bases and J gave up 0 bases; unmatched junction bases: 20. The CDR3 extends over 21 amino acids. The CDR3 bases are TGTGCTCTTGGGGACAAGGCCTTCCTACTCTCTGGGGGCCTGTACACCGATAAACTCATCTTT. It encodes CALGDKAFLLSGGLYTDKLIF.

The table lists this clone with a few counts. The J gene is TRDJ1, the V gene TRDV1, with a tentative D call TRDD3 (5 bases). The CDR3 contains 13 residues. Per the germline V gene, CDR1 is TSWWSYY and CDR2 is QGS. Trimming took 2 bases from V and 10 from J, leaving 14 bases between them. In nucleotides, the CDR3 is TGTGCTCTTGGGGAAATCGGGGGTCTGGGACTCATCTTT. This sequence encodes CALGEIGGLGLIF.

By frequency in the sample, this clone is medium-sized. V is TRDV1 and J is TRDJ1; 8 positions agree with TRDD3. Germline V gene sequence: CDR1 TSWWSYY, CDR2 QGS. There are 17 residues in the CDR3. The J segment lost 2 bases and the V segment lost 4 bases, leaving 12 bases of the junction unmatched. The CDR3 nucleotides read TGTGCTCTTGGGGGCACCGGGTACTGGGGGGCAACCGATAAACTCATCTTT. This translates into CALGGTGYWGATDKLIF.

V and J are TRDV1 and TRDJ1, with a weak D call TRDD3 (6 bases). The CDR3 has 19 amino acids. Germline CDR1 is TSWWSYY and CDR2 is QGS. The V end lost 0 bases, the J end lost 4 bases, and 24 bases lay between the germline ends. As DNA, the CDR3 is TGTGCTCTTGGGGAACTTGGACCTACCACTGGGCCTAAGATCGATAAACTCATCTTT. Its protein is CALGELGPTTGPKIDKLIF.

The J gene is TRDJ1, the V gene TRDV1; D perhaps matches TRDD3 (5 bases). This CDR3 contains 21 residues. Germline-derived CDR1 and CDR2 are TSWWSYY and QGS. V shed 4 bases and J shed 0 bases, with 30 bases lying between them. CDR3 nucleotide sequence: TGTGCTCTTGGGGGACTTGACTTTCCGCGGGGGTCTGGCCGGTACACCGATAAACTCATCTTT. It encodes CALGGLDFPRGSGRYTDKLIF.

The chain links TRDV1 to TRDJ1; 9 bases fit TRDD3. Trimming at V came to 1 base and at J to 1 base, leaving 28 bases not matched to a gene. Germline V CDR1 and CDR2: TSWWSYY, QGS. The CDR3 contains 24 residues. Here the CDR3 reads CALGEHGPPQYRLVLGDLTDKLIF. The DNA for the CDR3 is TGTGCTCTTGGGGAACACGGCCCTCCCCAATACAGACTCGTACTGGGGGACCTCACCGATAAACTCATCTTT.

The chain employs TRDV1 and TRDJ1, with D unresolved. The V and J ends lost 2 bases and 0 bases respectively, with 16 bases between them. This CDR3 spans 17 amino acids. Germline CDR1 TSWWSYY, CDR2 QGS. The CDR3 protein is CALGEFRRAWYTDKLIF. The CDR3 bases are TGTGCTCTTGGGGAATTTAGGCGAGCTTGGTACACCGATAAACTCATCTTT.

J is TRDJ1 and V is TRDV1, with 9 nucleotides matching TRDD3. There are 20 residues in the CDR3. The ends lost 2 bases at V and 7 bases at J; junction bases unmatched: 23. The germline gives CDR1 TSWWSYY, CDR2 QGS. Here the CDR3 reads CALGEFPGPTGIRVPLKLIF. The CDR3 DNA is TGTGCTCTTGGGGAATTCCCCGGCCCAACGGGGATACGCGTTCCTCTTAAACTCATCTTT.

The V and J genes are TRDV1 and TRDJ1; D is ambiguous. With 9 bases removed from V and 2 bases from J, the gap between germline ends came to 16 bases. The CDR3 has 14 amino acids. The V gene's germline CDR1 is TSWWSYY and CDR2 QGS. The CDR3 sequence: CALLGPNRTDKLIF. Written as DNA, the CDR3 is TGTGCTCTCCTTGGGCCGAATCGAACCGATAAACTCATCTTT.

In this sample, this clone turned up many times. The rearrangement links TRDV1 to TRDJ1, with 8 nucleotides matching TRDD3. CDR1 and CDR2 (germline): TSWWSYY, QGS. After removal of 3 bases from V and 1 base from J, the junction contained 28 bases not matched to a gene. The CDR3 sequence is 23 residues long. The CDR3 sequence is CALGDLLRSGTGGSNSPTDKLIF. As DNA, the CDR3 is TGTGCTCTTGGGGACCTACTACGAAGCGGTACTGGGGGTTCCAACTCGCCCACCGATAAACTCATCTTT.

Regarding this clone: A clone one base away is much larger, so this may be a read error. The rearrangement joins TRDV1 to TRDJ1; tentative D call: TRDD3 (6 bases). The V gene lost 1 base and the J gene lost 0 bases, with 18 bases spanning the gap. This CDR3 is built from 18 residues. Germline V gene data show CDR1 as TSWWSYY and CDR2 as QGS. In nucleotides, the CDR3 is TGTGCTCTTGGGGAACACGGCTGGGGATTTGATAACACCGATAAACTCATCTTT. It codes for CALGEHGWGFDNTDKLIF.